These 25 T cell receptor beta chains were all obtained from the same sample, sequenced in a study of blood T cell repertoires in COVID-19. Measured with immunoSEQ multiplex PCR; TCRdb has only the in-frame clones, and not every one. The profile covers about 180,000 clones, with roughly 85% appearing a single time and around 9.5% taken by the ten largest. Sequencing was done on a sample of PBMCs or T cells enriched from blood (not recorded which). Receptors were obtained from a woman aged 18-30 years who had recovered from COVID-19.

This rearrangement joins TRBV4-3 to TRBJ2-2, with D unclear. The CDR3 has 14 residues. V lost 7 bases to trimming and J lost 1 base, with 10 bases between them. Germline CDR1 reads LGHNA; CDR2 reads YSLEER. CDR3 residues: CASMHTGNTGELFF. The DNA of the CDR3 is TGCGCCAGCATGCATACCGGGAACACCGGGGAGCTGTTTTTT.

V gene TRBV7-9 combines with J gene TRBJ2-5, with TRBD2 as a possible D gene (6 bases). Trimming took off 1 base at V and 4 bases at J, with 10 bases between the two ends. Germline assignment: CDR1 SEHNR and CDR2 FQNEAQ (reference sequence). The CDR3 contains 14 residues. The CDR3, as DNA: TGTGCCAGCAGCTTAGACCCGGGAGTAGAGACCCAGTACTTC. Its translation is CASSLDPGVETQYF.

The chain has TRBV4-1 and TRBJ2-1, with 9 bases identical to TRBD1. With 5 bases clipped from V and 5 bases from J, the junction kept 10 bases outside the gene matches. Per the germline V gene, CDR1 is MGHRA and CDR2 is YSYEKL. This CDR3 has 16 amino acids. The CDR3 DNA reads as TGCGCCAGCAGCTACCGCCGGGACAGGGAAAACAATGAGCAGTTCTTC. It encodes CASSYRRDRENNEQFF.

This rearrangement joins TRBV9 to TRBJ2-7, with D perhaps TRBD2 (8 bases). Trimming shortened V by 4 bases and J by 6 bases, and 23 bases separated the two germline ends. Germline CDR1 SGDLS, CDR2 YYNGEE. The CDR3 spans 16 residues. CDR3 loop: CASSQGEGLEGSEQYF. The CDR3, as DNA: TGTGCCAGCAGCCAGGGGGAGGGACTAGAGGGTTCCGAGCAGTACTTC.

The rearrangement uses TRBV7-2 and TRBJ1-1, with 7 bases fitting TRBD1. CDR1 is SGHTA, CDR2 FQGNSA, per germline. The CDR3 totals 14 residues. V shed 1 base, J shed 10 bases, and the junction held 9 bases outside the gene matches. CDR3 loop: CASSLGWATGRAFF. CDR3 DNA sequence: TGTGCCAGCAGCTTAGGTTGGGCGACAGGGAGAGCTTTCTTT. Complete variable domain (other parts from reference TRBV7-2 and TRBJ1-1): GAGVSQSPSNKVTEKGKDVELRCDPISGHTALYWYRQSLGQGLEFLIYFQGNSAPDKSGLPSDRFSAERTGGSVSTLTIQRTQQEDSAVYLCASSLGWATGRAFFGQGTRLTVV.

A word on this clone: The sample holds other DNA sequences that translate to the same CDR3. This chain uses TRBV5-1 with TRBJ1-5; 8 bases are a match to TRBD1. J lost 3 bases, V lost 4 bases, and 3 bases had no gene match. CDR3 length: 14 residues. Germline V gene sequence: CDR1 SGHRS, CDR2 YFSETQ. The CDR3 loop reads CASSPTGDNQPQHF. The CDR3 DNA follows: TGCGCCAGCAGCCCGACAGGGGACAATCAGCCCCAGCATTTT.

The V call is TRBV6-1, the J call TRBJ2-7, with D perhaps TRBD2 (5 bases). V was trimmed by 2 bases and J by 2 bases, leaving 13 bases between them. In germline, CDR1 is MNHNS, CDR2 SASEGT. The CDR3 totals 15 residues. The CDR3 is CASSEIREYPYEQYF. The CDR3 nucleotides read TGTGCCAGCAGTGAAATTAGGGAGTACCCCTACGAGCAGTACTTC.

The chain links TRBV7-3 to TRBJ1-2; D ambiguous. V lost 2 bases, J lost 4 bases, and 8 bases lay in between. Germline V gene lookup returns CDR1 SGHTA and CDR2 FQGTGA. The CDR3 is made up of 13 amino acids. CDR3 residues: CASSLQVGYGYTF. The CDR3 DNA sequence: TGTGCCAGCAGCTTACAGGTCGGCTATGGCTACACCTTC.

The J gene is TRBJ2-1, the V gene TRBV5-1; possibly TRBD2 for D (5 bases). The germline V gene encodes CDR1 SGHRS and CDR2 YFSETQ. V was pared by 0 bases and J by 6 bases, with 19 bases between. CDR3 length: 17 residues. CDR3 region: CASSLASGLSPGNEQFF. CDR3 DNA: TGCGCCAGCAGCTTGGCATCTGGACTGTCCCCCGGCAATGAGCAGTTCTTC.

This clone has just a few counts. The gene calls are TRBV19 and TRBJ1-1; D may be TRBD1 (5 bases). Trimming cost V 7 bases and J 1 base, with 19 bases left between them. Germline values: CDR1 LNHDA, CDR2 SQIVND (reference sequence). The CDR3 has 16 residues. CDR3 DNA: TGTGCCAGTAAGCGGGGGGTGAGATTGGAGAACACTGAAGCTTTCTTT. Protein sequence: CASKRGVRLENTEAFF.

This chain links TRBV28 with TRBJ2-5; D remains ambiguous. Trimming stripped 10 bases from V and 5 bases from J, with 14 bases between. This CDR3 region has 12 residues. Per the germline V gene, CDR1 is MDHEN and CDR2 is SYDVKM. CDR3 DNA sequence: TGTGCCACCAACTCGTACGGGGAGACCCAGTACTTC. Amino acids: CATNSYGETQYF.

The rearrangement links TRBV5-1 to TRBJ2-1, with 12 bases lining up with TRBD2. This CDR3 comprises 16 residues. V gave up 1 base and J gave up 4 bases; unmatched junction bases: 3. Germline values: CDR1 SGHRS, CDR2 YFSETQ. DNA of the CDR3: TGCGCCAGCAGCTTGACTAGCGGGGGGTTATACAATGAGCAGTTCTTC. This translates into CASSLTSGGLYNEQFF.

This clone was seen once. This rearrangement joins TRBV5-6 to TRBJ1-5; TRBD1 agrees at 8 bases. The J segment lost 7 bases and the V segment lost 1 base, leaving 7 bases of the junction unmatched. The length of the CDR3 is 15 residues. CDR1 and CDR2 (germline): SGHDT, YYEEEE. The CDR3 is CASSLWSGGGQPQHF. Here the CDR3 DNA reads TGTGCCAGCAGCTTGTGGTCAGGGGGCGGCCAGCCCCAGCATTTT. The whole variable domain, filled in from reference TRBV5-6 and TRBJ1-5, reads DAGVTQSPTHLIKTRGQQVTLRCSPKSGHDTVSWYQQALGQGPQFIFQYYEEEERQRGNFPDRFSGHQFPNYSSELNVNALLLGDSALYLCASSLWSGGGQPQHFGDGTRLSIL.

The rearrangement uses TRBV3-1 (or the pseudogene TRBV3-2) and TRBJ2-3; tentatively, D is TRBD2 (6 bases). The germline CDR1 and CDR2 sequences are LGHDT and YNNKEL (reference sequence). This CDR3 has 14 amino acids. Trimming cost V 6 bases and J 2 bases, with 12 bases left between them. CDR3 protein: CASRDGGYTDTQYF. CDR3 DNA sequence: TGTGCCAGCAGGGACGGGGGATACACAGATACGCAGTATTTT.

V gene TRBV5-1 combines with J gene TRBJ1-1; D is unresolved. V dropped 0 bases and J dropped 1 base, with 7 bases sitting between them. CDR1 SGHRS and CDR2 YFSETQ come from the germline V gene. The CDR3 is made up of 14 amino acids. CDR3 amino acids: CASSLVVANTEAFF. As DNA, the CDR3 is TGCGCCAGCAGCTTGGTGGTGGCGAACACTGAAGCTTTCTTT.

The genes are TRBV7-9 and TRBJ2-2; possibly TRBD2 for D (6 bases). The V end lost 5 bases, the J end lost 3 bases, and 19 bases lay between the germline ends. The CDR3 is 17 residues long. Germline V gives CDR1 SEHNR, CDR2 FQNEAQ (reference sequence). The CDR3 nucleotides are TGTGCCAGCAGCCGCCAGACTAGATACGGCGACACCGGGGAGCTGTTTTTT. Translation gives CASSRQTRYGDTGELFF.

V usage is TRBV7-2 and J usage is TRBJ2-1; 15 bases align to TRBD2. The CDR3 totals 14 residues. The germline V gene has CDR1 SGHTA and CDR2 FQGNSA. V shed 4 bases, J shed 10 bases, and the junction held 2 bases outside the gene matches. This CDR3 is CASSSGLAGGEQFF. Here the CDR3 DNA reads TGTGCCAGCAGCTCGGGACTAGCGGGAGGAGAGCAGTTCTTC.

The rearrangement uses TRBV9 and TRBJ2-3, with 8 bases identical to TRBD2. J was trimmed by 4 bases and V by 0 bases; bases with no gene match: 4. The CDR3 is made up of 15 amino acids. The germline V gene has CDR1 SGDLS and CDR2 YYNGEE. This chain's CDR3 is CASSVAGGLADTQYF. As DNA, the CDR3 is TGTGCCAGCAGCGTAGCGGGGGGGCTGGCAGATACGCAGTATTTT.

The rearrangement joins TRBV7-2 to TRBJ1-2; D possibly corresponds to TRBD1 (6 bases). The CDR3 is 13 amino acids. From germline, CDR1 is SGHTA and CDR2 FQGNSA. The V end lost 5 bases, the J end lost 4 bases, and 11 bases lay between the germline ends. Here the CDR3 reads CASSPDRPYGYTF. The CDR3 DNA reads as TGTGCCAGCAGCCCGGACAGACCCTATGGCTACACCTTC.

V is TRBV7-9 and J is TRBJ2-2; TRBD2 might be the D (5 bases). CDR1 is SEHNR and CDR2 is FQNEAQ in the germline V gene (reference sequence). The germline V and J ends were trimmed by 1 base and 4 bases, with 10 bases remaining between them. The CDR3 is made up of 15 amino acids. CDR3 DNA sequence: TGTGCCAGCAGCTTAGTGGAGCGGACCACCGGGGAGCTGTTTTTT. Translating gives CASSLVERTTGELFF.

The CDR3 nucleotides read TGTGCCAGCAGTTCTGTCGCGGCGGTCGGAGAGCAGTACTTC. As protein: CASSSVAAVGEQYF. This chain uses TRBV6-2 or TRBV6-3 with TRBJ2-7; D unresolved. The V and J ends lost 4 bases and 7 bases respectively, with 17 bases between them. Germline V CDR1 and CDR2: MNHEY, SVGEGT. This CDR3 has 14 residues.

The chain links TRBV15 to TRBJ2-5; TRBD2 might be the D (6 bases). The CDR3 spans 13 residues. V lost 4 bases and J lost 7, with 13 bases in between. The germline gives CDR1 LNHNV, CDR2 YYDKDF (reference sequence). The CDR3 DNA reads TGTGCCACCAGCAACAATCCCGGGGGGACCCAGTACTTC. Protein: CATSNNPGGTQYF.

The V gene is TRBV2, the J gene TRBJ2-1; weak D call: TRBD1 (6 bases). CDR1 SNHLY and CDR2 FYNNEI come from the germline V gene. CDR3 length: 14 amino acids. The V and J ends lost 7 bases and 5 bases respectively, with 15 bases between them. CDR3 in amino acids: CASTKGEGDNEQFF. CDR3 in DNA: TGTGCCAGCACCAAGGGAGAGGGGGACAATGAGCAGTTCTTC.

CDR3 in amino acids: CASSPRQGVVQPQHF. The CDR3 DNA reads as TGTGCCAGCAGCCCTCGACAGGGCGTTGTTCAGCCCCAGCATTTT. The chain employs TRBV3-1 (or the pseudogene TRBV3-2) and TRBJ1-5; 7 bases match TRBD1. V lost 4 bases and J lost 6; bases outside the gene matches: 9. CDR3 size: 15 residues. CDR1 is LGHDT and CDR2 is YNNKEL in the germline V gene (reference sequence).

V usage is TRBV6-5 and J usage is TRBJ2-3, with D perhaps TRBD1 (6 bases). Germline V CDR1 and CDR2: MNHEY, SVGAGI. This CDR3 is built from 14 residues. Trimming left V 5 bases short and J 2 bases short, with 11 bases between. As DNA, the CDR3 is TGTGCCAGCAGTCGTTGGACAGACACAGATACGCAGTATTTT. Translating it yields CASSRWTDTDTQYF.